The rows below give T cell receptor beta chains drawn from one sample of a study of cytomegalovirus exposure and HLA in healthy donors. Repertoires were generated with immunoSEQ multiplex PCR, while TCRdb's copy carries only in-frame clones and drops some. In the table there are fewer than 250,000 clones, more than 70% of which are singletons. Sequenced sample: PBMCs. These receptors were obtained from a human donor in good health. Both conserved end residues are part of each CDR3. A D gene is named only where the DNA matches it firmly. The size of a clone is reported for some rows only, either as once, few or many, or as a class for expanded clones.

clone size	V gene	D gene	J gene	CDR3 protein	CDR3 DNA
NA	TRBV5-1	TRBD2	TRBJ2-1	CASYLRREGMNEQFF	TGCGCCAGCTACCTTCGGCGGGAGGGGATGAATGAGCAGTTCTTC
once	TRBV6-5	TRBD2	TRBJ2-7	CASSETSGTDYEQYF	TGTGCCAGCAGCGAGACTAGCGGGACGGACTACGAGCAGTACTTC
NA	TRBV5-1	TRBD2	TRBJ2-3	CASSRGLVGGTDTQYF	TGCGCCAGCAGCAGGGGACTAGTAGGGGGCACAGATACGCAGTATTTT
once	TRBV7-2	NA	TRBJ1-1	CASSLIPQGSTEAFF	TGTGCCAGCAGCTTAATCCCCCAGGGATCCACTGAAGCTTTCTTT
NA	TRBV28	NA	TRBJ1-5	CASSLNGVVGPQHF	TGTGCCAGCAGTTTAAACGGGGTTGTAGGGCCCCAGCATTTT
NA	TRBV2	NA	TRBJ2-7	CASSEQGLHEQYF	TGTGCCAGCAGTGAACAGGGTCTCCACGAGCAGTACTTC
NA	TRBV7-8	NA	TRBJ2-7	CASSPFAGEQYF	TGTGCCAGCAGCCCCTTTGCCGGCGAGCAGTACTTC
NA	TRBV5-4	TRBD2	TRBJ2-5	CASSPYIAGAVRTQYF	TGTGCCAGCAGCCCTTATATAGCGGGAGCCGTGAGAACCCAGTACTTC
NA	TRBV25-1	NA	TRBJ2-3	CALAAPVGVENTDTQYF	TGTGCCTTAGCGGCTCCAGTCGGGGTCGAAAACACAGATACGCAGTATTTT
NA	TRBV7-2	TRBD1	TRBJ2-6	CASSRTGMGANVLTF	TGTGCCAGCAGCCGGACAGGGATGGGGGCCAACGTCCTGACTTTC
NA	TRBV7-6	TRBD2	TRBJ2-2	CASSLAGVNTGELFF	TGTGCCAGCAGCCTAGCGGGAGTTAACACCGGGGAGCTGTTTTTT
NA	TRBV29-1	TRBD1	TRBJ2-7	CSVEDNSDRGYEQYF	TGCAGCGTTGAAGATAACTCGGACAGGGGTTACGAGCAGTACTTC
NA	TRBV5-1	NA	TRBJ2-1	CASSLGLGYNEQFF	TGCGCCAGCAGCTTGGGACTAGGATACAATGAGCAGTTCTTC
NA	TRBV6-4	NA	TRBJ2-1	CASSDNRLGEQFF	TGTGCCAGCAGTGACAACCGTCTCGGTGAGCAGTTCTTC
NA	TRBV9	NA	TRBJ1-1	CASSTGLAGTLAFF	TGTGCCAGCAGCACGGGACTCGCGGGTACCCTAGCTTTCTTT
NA	TRBV6-6	TRBD1	TRBJ2-1	CASSTRTGAGNEQFF	TGTGCCAGCAGCACACGGACAGGGGCTGGTAATGAGCAGTTCTTC
NA	TRBV7-9	NA	TRBJ1-3	CASSLVRSLSGNTIYF	TGTGCCAGCAGCTTAGTACGTAGTCTCTCTGGAAACACCATATATTTT
NA	TRBV28	NA	TRBJ1-1	CASSLPGNTEAFF	TGTGCCAGCAGTTTGCCGGGGAACACTGAAGCTTTCTTT
NA	TRBV28	TRBD2	TRBJ2-1	CASSLPSTSDEQFF	TGTGCCAGCAGTTTACCGTCGACTAGCGATGAGCAGTTCTTC
NA	TRBV7-9	NA	TRBJ2-7	CASSLIGGIYEQYF	TGTGCCAGCAGCTTAATTGGCGGGATTTACGAGCAGTACTTC
NA	TRBV11-2	TRBD2	TRBJ2-1	CASSLWTSGRTYNEQFF	TGTGCCAGCAGCCTCTGGACTAGCGGGAGGACTTACAATGAGCAGTTCTTC
NA	TRBV2	TRBD2	TRBJ2-1	CARGGGFSGENEQFF	TGTGCCAGAGGGGGGGGATTTAGCGGGGAGAATGAGCAGTTCTTC
NA	TRBV7-9	NA	TRBJ1-1	CASSLNPSGTEAFF	TGTGCCAGCAGCTTAAATCCGTCAGGCACTGAAGCTTTCTTT
NA	TRBV7-7	NA	TRBJ2-1	CASSLMDNRNEQFF	TGTGCTAGCAGCTTAATGGACAATAGGAATGAGCAGTTCTTC
NA	TRBV28	NA	TRBJ1-4	CASSPTQVRKLFF	TGTGCCAGCAGTCCAACACAGGTTCGGAAACTGTTTTTT
once	TRBV11-2	TRBD2	TRBJ2-7	CASSLQLAGEWRRF	TGTGCCAGCAGCTTACAGCTAGCGGGAGAGTGGCGGCGCTTC
NA	TRBV6-5	TRBD1	TRBJ1-1	CASSLLQGAQTEAFF	TGTGCCAGCAGTCTCTTACAGGGGGCTCAGACTGAAGCTTTCTTT
NA	TRBV19	NA	TRBJ2-7	CASSIVRGYEQYF	TGTGCCAGTAGTATAGTACGGGGTTACGAGCAGTACTTC
NA	TRBV7-7	NA	TRBJ1-2	CASSLFNGDGYTF	TGTGCTAGCAGCTTATTTAACGGAGATGGCTACACCTTC
NA	TRBV7-6	NA	TRBJ2-3	CASSLVAGPDTQYF	TGTGCCAGCAGCTTAGTCGCGGGCCCAGATACGCAGTATTTT
NA	TRBV18	NA	TRBJ2-3	CASSPIQEGLADTQYF	TGTGCCAGCTCACCAATTCAGGAGGGTTTGGCAGATACGCAGTATTTT
NA	TRBV6-5	TRBD2	TRBJ2-1	CASSYSGGRTANEQFF	TGTGCCAGCAGTTACTCGGGCGGGAGAACGGCTAATGAGCAGTTCTTC
few	TRBV1	NA	TRBJ1-1	CTSSPLRQGNTEAFF	TGCACCAGCAGCCCCCTCAGACAGGGGAACACTGAAGCTTTCTTT
NA	TRBV5-4	TRBD1	TRBJ2-1	CASGAGDSEQFF	TGTGCCAGCGGGGCAGGGGACAGTGAGCAGTTCTTC
NA	TRBV14	TRBD1	TRBJ1-1	CASSQLGGSGTEAFF	TGTGCCAGCAGCCAACTAGGGGGCTCGGGGACTGAAGCTTTCTTT
NA	TRBV19	TRBD2	TRBJ2-1	CASSIRFPAGVYNEQFF	TGTGCCAGTAGTATAAGGTTCCCAGCGGGAGTCTACAATGAGCAGTTCTTC
NA	TRBV19	TRBD2	TRBJ2-1	CASENPGLARHEQFF	TGTGCCAGTGAAAATCCGGGACTAGCGCGTCATGAGCAGTTCTTC
NA	TRBV18	TRBD1	TRBJ2-1	CASSQGARSFEQFF	TGTGCCAGCTCTCAGGGGGCTAGGTCGTTTGAGCAGTTCTTC
NA	TRBV7-2	NA	TRBJ2-7	CASSPMDSYGEQYF	TGTGCCAGCAGCCCGATGGACTCATACGGCGAGCAGTACTTC
NA	TRBV5-6	NA	TRBJ2-5	CASRREETQYF	TGTGCCAGCAGACGGGAGGAGACCCAGTACTTC
few	TRBV6-5	TRBD1	TRBJ1-1	CASSKQGVSTEAFF	TGTGCCAGCAGTAAACAGGGGGTGAGCACTGAAGCTTTCTTT
NA	TRBV29-1	NA	TRBJ2-2	CSVEESGTLNTGELFF	TGCAGCGTTGAGGAAAGCGGGACACTGAACACCGGGGAGCTGTTTTTT
NA	TRBV5-6	NA	TRBJ2-1	CASSFGGGGSYNEQFF	TGTGCCAGCAGCTTCGGAGGGGGGGGGTCCTACAATGAGCAGTTCTTC
NA	TRBV5-1	NA	TRBJ2-3	CASSPEGRLLTDTQYF	TGCGCCAGCAGCCCGGAGGGGAGACTACTCACAGATACGCAGTATTTT
NA	TRBV6-1	TRBD1	TRBJ1-1	CASSGVGQGPPNTEAFF	TGTGCCAGCAGTGGGGTTGGACAGGGTCCCCCTAACACTGAAGCTTTCTTT
NA	TRBV18	NA	TRBJ2-5	CATHSGLSETQYF	TGTGCTACTCACAGCGGGTTGTCGGAGACCCAGTACTTC
once	TRBV5-4	NA	TRBJ2-7	CASSLRFSGYEQYF	TGTGCCAGCAGCTTGAGGTTTAGCGGATACGAGCAGTACTTC
NA	TRBV18	NA	TRBJ2-1	CASSPLTSNEQFF	TGTGCCAGCTCACCCCTAACTTCCAATGAGCAGTTCTTC
NA	TRBV7-8	NA	TRBJ1-2	CASSSGVPGQVLYGYTF	TGTGCCAGCAGCTCGGGGGTTCCGGGGCAGGTGCTCTATGGCTACACCTTC